This T cell receptor (beta chain) was identified in a study of cytomegalovirus exposure and HLA in healthy donors. A multiplex PCR was run with 60 Vbeta primers and 13 Jbeta primers. Some clones are missing from TCRdb's copy, which holds only in-frame ones; the method was immunoSEQ multiplex PCR. This sample has around 91,000 clones, with roughly three fifths found just once. The CDR3 consists of 15 residues. The germline V gene has CDR1 MNHEY and CDR2 SVGAGI. The V segment lost 1 base and the J segment 9 bases; nucleotides outside the gene matches: 6. This receptor was identified in a man aged 60 to 75 in good health and CMV-seronegative. The sequenced sample was PBMCs. The chain links TRBV6-5 to TRBJ1-6; TRBD1 matches at 7 bases. The CDR3 is CASSYLQGRVSPLHF. In DNA, the CDR3 is TGTGCCAGCAGTTACTTACAGGGGCGGGTTTCACCCCTCCACTTT.